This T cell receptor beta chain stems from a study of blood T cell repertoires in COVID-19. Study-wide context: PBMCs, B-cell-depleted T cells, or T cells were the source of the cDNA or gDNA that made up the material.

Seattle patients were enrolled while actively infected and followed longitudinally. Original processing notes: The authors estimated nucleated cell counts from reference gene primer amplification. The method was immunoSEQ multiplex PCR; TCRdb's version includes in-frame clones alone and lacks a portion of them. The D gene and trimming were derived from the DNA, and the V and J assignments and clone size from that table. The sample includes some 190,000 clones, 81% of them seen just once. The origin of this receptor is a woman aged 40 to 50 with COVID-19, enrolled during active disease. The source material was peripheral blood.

CDR3 residues: CASSFGGALNEQFF. The CDR3, as DNA: TGTGCCAGCAGCTTTGGCGGGGCACTGAATGAGCAGTTCTTC. V and J are TRBV7-2 and TRBJ2-1; tentative D call: TRBD2 (6 bases). Germline V gives CDR1 SGHTA, CDR2 FQGNSA. V lost 3 bases and J lost 7, with 13 bases in between. The CDR3 sequence is 14 residues long. Using reference TRBV7-2 and TRBJ2-1 for the parts outside the CDR3, the full variable domain is GAGVSQSPSNKVTEKGKDVELRCDPISGHTALYWYRQSLGQGLEFLIYFQGNSAPDKSGLPSDRFSAERTGGSVSTLTIQRTQQEDSAVYLCASSFGGALNEQFFGPGTRLTVL.